This TCR beta chain was recovered during a study of blood T cell repertoires in COVID-19. Across the study: Collection of acute and convalescent COVID-19 samples took place in the United States, Italy and Spain.

V dropped 5 bases and J dropped 0 bases, with 11 bases sitting between them. Germline-derived CDR1 and CDR2 are SGHRS and YFSETQ. The CDR3 length is 14 residues. The method was immunoSEQ multiplex PCR; TCRdb's version includes in-frame clones alone and lacks a portion of them. Of approximately 76,000 clones detected, around 83% appear once; the ten largest clones hold over 5%. The source is a woman aged 55-69 years with acute or convalescent COVID-19. The source material was peripheral blood. The chain has TRBV5-1 and TRBJ1-1; D not certain. The CDR3 spells CASSALTLNTEAFF. In nucleotides, the CDR3 is TGCGCCAGCAGTGCATTGACTCTGAACACTGAAGCTTTCTTT.